The sequence of this TCR beta chain was determined in a study of cytomegalovirus exposure and HLA in healthy donors. Study in general: An earlier analysis found 100 million or so unique TCR beta sequences from about 190 million T cells.

PCR amplification relied on 60 Vbeta primers (plus 13 Jbeta primers). Some clones are missing from TCRdb's copy, which holds only in-frame ones; the method was immunoSEQ multiplex PCR. Of 140,000 to 150,000 clones in the sample, almost 85% are singletons; the top ten hold roughly 9.7%. Findings of the study overall: Many donors carried some public TCRs, although rarity characterized most TCR sequences. A few chains tied to CMV proved CMV antigen-specific in vitro.

Turning to this clone: Its antigen remains unknown.

The sequenced material came from PBMCs. This receptor was taken from a woman between 55 and 75 years old in good health and CMV-seropositive.

The CDR3 sequence: CASSEKGGGEQYF. The CDR3 DNA sequence: TGTGCCAGCAGCGAGAAGGGGGGGGGCGAGCAGTACTTC. The J gene is TRBJ2-7, the V gene TRBV9; a weak D match, TRBD2 (7 bases). This CDR3 has 13 amino acids. Germline-derived CDR1 and CDR2 are SGDLS and YYNGEE. Trimming removed 3 bases at V and 6 bases at J, with 13 bases between.